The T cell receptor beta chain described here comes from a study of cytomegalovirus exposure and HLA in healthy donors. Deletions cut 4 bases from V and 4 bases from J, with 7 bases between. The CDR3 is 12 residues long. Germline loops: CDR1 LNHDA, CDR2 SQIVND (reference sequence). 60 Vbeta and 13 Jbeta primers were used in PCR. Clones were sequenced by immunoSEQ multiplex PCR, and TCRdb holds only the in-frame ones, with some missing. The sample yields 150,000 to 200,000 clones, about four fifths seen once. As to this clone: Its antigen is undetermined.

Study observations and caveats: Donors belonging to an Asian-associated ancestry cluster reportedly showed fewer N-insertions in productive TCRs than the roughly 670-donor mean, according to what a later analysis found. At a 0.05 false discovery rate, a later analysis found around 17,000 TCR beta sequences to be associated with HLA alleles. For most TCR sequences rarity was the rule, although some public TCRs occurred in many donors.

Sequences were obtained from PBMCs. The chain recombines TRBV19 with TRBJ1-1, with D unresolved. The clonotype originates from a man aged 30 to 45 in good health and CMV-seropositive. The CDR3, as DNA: TGTGCCAGTAGTAGGCGGGGCACTGAAGCTTTCTTT. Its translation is CASSRRGTEAFF.